This TCR beta chain was sequenced during a study of regulatory and conventional T cells in RAG deficiency. The table came from immunoSEQ multiplex PCR; TCRdb's copy has only in-frame clones and leaves some out. Here the sample spans about 28,000 clones, under 95% being singletons. Regulatory T cells were sorted from blood as CD4+ CD25-high CD127-low cells. This clone was seen a single time. What it recognizes is unknown. Study results and caveats: Shorter CDR3s in all patient subsets; >85% Treg-Tconv overlap in Omenn. Sorted Omenn CD25-high CD127-low cells may not be bona fide Tregs. RAG-deficient patients showed markedly lower Shannon entropy and higher Simpson indices than control T-cell subsets.

The germline V gene encodes CDR1 LNHDA and CDR2 SQIVND (reference sequence). V gave up 5 bases and J gave up 12 bases; unmatched junction bases: 15. This CDR3 is 15 amino acids long. This same sample was also part of a study on regulatory T cells. As reported in that work: The primer mix had 52 TRBV and 13 TRBJ primers. Patient repertoires had restricted TRB V-J pairs and skewed V and J usage, most in Tregs.

This TCR derives from a human donor in good health. The sample was Tregs sorted from blood. The V call is TRBV19, the J call TRBJ1-1; 10 nucleotides agree with TRBD1. The CDR3: CASSSTGGAIWGPFF. CDR3 bases: TGTGCCAGTAGTTCGACAGGGGGCGCGATTTGGGGGCCTTTCTTT.